The 5 T cell receptor beta chains below come from one sample, sequenced in a study of blood T cell repertoires in COVID-19. Assay: immunoSEQ multiplex PCR; the TCRdb copy retains only in-frame clones and omits some. The table lists almost 95,000 clones, around 90% of them singletons, with about 18% in the top ten. Sequenced input: peripheral blood. The receptors shown here come from a woman aged 55-70 years with COVID-19, enrolled during active disease.

The chain has TRBV2 and TRBJ1-2; 7 bases align to TRBD1. The CDR3 contains 12 residues. Germline V gene lookup returns CDR1 SNHLY and CDR2 FYNNEI. J gave up 5 bases and V 4 bases, and 1 base lay outside the gene matches. CDR3 nucleotide sequence: TGTGCCAGCAGTGTGGGACAGTATGGCTACACCTTC. Translation: CASSVGQYGYTF.

The chain is built from TRBV30 and TRBJ1-1; perhaps TRBD1 as D (5 bases). Between the trimmed V and J ends, which lost 6 bases and 8 bases, there was a span of 13 bases. CDR1 GTSNPN and CDR2 SVGIG come from the germline V gene (reference sequence). The CDR3 extends over 11 amino acids. CDR3 DNA: TGTGCCTGCCGAGGCCAGGGAGAAGCTTTCTTT. It specifies CACRGQGEAFF.

The chain carries TRBV4-2 and TRBJ2-1; no firm D call. The germline gives CDR1 LGHNA, CDR2 YNFKEQ. Trimming pared 0 bases from V and 0 bases from J, leaving 6 bases between. The CDR3 covers 15 residues. CDR3 nucleotides: TGTGCCAGCAGCCAAGATTATAACTCCTACAATGAGCAGTTCTTC. Protein sequence: CASSQDYNSYNEQFF.

The chain couples TRBV5-6 to TRBJ1-6; a weak D match, TRBD1 (6 bases). V lost 4 bases and J 7 bases, leaving 18 bases between the germline ends. This CDR3 has 16 residues. CDR1 SGHDT and CDR2 YYEEEE come from the germline V gene. The CDR3 region is CASSDGARGWNSPLHF. CDR3 DNA sequence: TGTGCCAGCAGCGATGGGGCCAGGGGTTGGAATTCACCCCTCCACTTT.

The chain carries TRBV5-5 and TRBJ1-2, with D perhaps matching TRBD1 (6 bases). Germline V gives CDR1 SGHKS, CDR2 YYEKEE (reference sequence). The CDR3 has 14 amino acids. V was trimmed by 0 bases and J by 5 bases, leaving 11 bases between them. As DNA, the CDR3 is TGTGCCAGCAGCTTGGAGTGGACAGAATATGGCTACACCTTC. This gives the protein CASSLEWTEYGYTF.